The 23 T cell receptor beta chains listed next were all sequenced from one sample in a study of response to subunit inactivated influenza vaccine. From the RT-PCR reads, TCRdb called clonotypes with MiXCR, one entry per CDR3 protein. The table records hundreds of thousands of distinct CDR3 sequences, roughly 14% of them present only once. This sample comprised PBMCs from blood, obtained 14 days before vaccination. The source is a man in his fifties who received an inactivated influenza vaccine.

This clonotype was counted a few times. This chain links TRBV20-1 with TRBJ2-1, with 7 bases fitting TRBD2. The CDR3 covers 14 residues. The V segment lost 4 bases and the J segment 4 bases; nucleotides outside the gene matches: 7. The germline V gene encodes CDR1 DFQATT and CDR2 SNEGSKA (reference sequence). This CDR3 is CSAKRGNRYNEQFF. CDR3 bases: TGCAGTGCTAAGCGGGGAAACCGATACAATGAGCAGTTCTTC.

The chain has TRBV7-2 and TRBJ1-6; TRBD1 might be the D (6 bases). Between the trimmed V and J ends, which lost 5 bases and 7 bases, there was a span of 18 bases. Looked up from germline, CDR1 is SGHTA and CDR2 is FQGNSA. The CDR3 contains 16 residues. CDR3 amino acids: CASSQRGGAQNSPLHF. The CDR3 coding sequence is TGTGCCAGCAGCCAAAGAGGGGGGGCCCAAAATTCACCCCTCCACTTT. The variable domain in full, completed from reference TRBV7-2 and TRBJ1-6, reads GAGVSQSPSNKVTEKGKDVELRCDPISGHTALYWYRQSLGQGLEFLIYFQGNSAPDKSGLPSDRFSAERTGGSVSTLTIQRTQQEDSAVYLCASSQRGGAQNSPLHFGNGTRLTVT.

The table lists this clonotype with many counts. The V and J genes are TRBV9 and TRBJ2-1; TRBD1 is a possible D gene (6 bases). This CDR3 is built from 15 residues. Trimming shortened V by 2 bases and J by 2 bases, and 11 bases separated the two germline ends. The germline CDR1 and CDR2 sequences are SGDLS and YYNGEE. CDR3 amino acids: CASSVGAGAYNEQFF. CDR3 coding DNA: TGTGCCAGCAGCGTTGGGGCAGGGGCCTACAATGAGCAGTTCTTC.

This clonotype was observed a handful of times. The CDR3 sequence: CASSLTGASGANVLTF. As DNA, the CDR3 is TGTGCCAGCAGTCTCACAGGGGCCTCTGGGGCCAACGTCCTGACTTTC. This rearrangement joins TRBV28 to TRBJ2-6, with TRBD1 matching over 7 bases. The CDR3 is 16 residues long. The V gene's germline CDR1 is MDHEN and CDR2 SYDVKM. V was clipped by 5 bases and J by 0 bases; unmatched bases: 4.

This clonotype was seen a handful of times. The rearrangement links TRBV11-1 to TRBJ2-1, with 7 nucleotides matching TRBD1. J gave up 7 bases and V 1 base, and 7 bases lay outside the gene matches. Germline V CDR1 and CDR2: SGHAT, FQDESV (reference sequence). The CDR3 loop spans 15 amino acids. As DNA, the CDR3 is TGTGCCAGCAGCTTAGTAGGGGGACAGCTAAATGAGCAGTTCTTC. The encoded protein is CASSLVGGQLNEQFF.

The chain employs TRBV20-1 and TRBJ2-1; TRBD2 matches 12 bases. V trimming: 3 bases; J trimming: 9 bases; junction bases outside the gene matches: 6. This CDR3 comprises 14 residues. Looked up from germline, CDR1 is DFQATT and CDR2 is SNEGSKA (reference sequence). CDR3 sequence: CSARRLAGVGEQFF. In DNA, the CDR3 is TGCAGTGCTAGGCGACTAGCGGGAGTCGGTGAGCAGTTCTTC.

The genes are TRBV20-1 and TRBJ2-7; TRBD2 aligns across 11 bases. V was pared by 6 bases and J by 5 bases, with 12 bases of the junction left unmatched. The CDR3 has 15 residues. The germline CDR1 and CDR2 sequences are DFQATT and SNEGSKA (reference sequence). CDR3 region: CSANSGGAGLNEQYF. CDR3 DNA sequence: TGCAGTGCAAATAGCGGGGGGGCAGGCCTCAACGAGCAGTACTTC.

J is TRBJ2-5 and V is TRBV20-1; 15 bases align to TRBD2. The CDR3 has 17 amino acids. The V segment lost 6 bases and the J segment 2 bases; nucleotides outside the gene matches: 10. Per the germline V gene, CDR1 is DFQATT and CDR2 is SNEGSKA (reference sequence). The CDR3 loop is CSAKGLAGGAGQETQYF. The CDR3 DNA reads TGCAGTGCCAAGGGACTAGCGGGAGGAGCAGGGCAAGAGACCCAGTACTTC.

The chain combines TRBV13 with TRBJ2-3; maybe TRBD2 (5 bases). Germline loops: CDR1 PRHDT, CDR2 FYEKMQ (reference sequence). The CDR3 is 12 residues long. Trimming shortened V by 5 bases and J by 5 bases, and 8 bases separated the two germline ends. The CDR3 spells CASSPTKDTQYF. In nucleotides, the CDR3 is TGTGCCAGCAGCCCGACTAAAGATACGCAGTATTTT.

This clonotype was picked up a small number of times. The chain is built from TRBV10-3 and TRBJ1-5, with D unclear. The germline gives CDR1 ENHRY, CDR2 SYGVKD. CDR3 length: 13 residues. Trimming shortened V by 6 bases and J by 4 bases, and 10 bases separated the two germline ends. CDR3 amino acids: CAISQAENQPQHF. DNA for the CDR3: TGTGCCATCAGCCAAGCGGAAAATCAGCCCCAGCATTTT.

At least ten counts were recorded for this clonotype. The V gene is TRBV5-1, the J gene TRBJ2-1, with TRBD2 identical over 8 bases. J gave up 4 bases and V 0 bases, and 3 bases lay outside the gene matches. From germline, CDR1 is SGHRS and CDR2 YFSETQ. This CDR3 contains 15 residues. The CDR3: CASSLVRGGYNEQFF. The CDR3 bases are TGCGCCAGCAGCTTGGTTCGGGGGGGTTACAATGAGCAGTTCTTC.

This clonotype was recorded a few times. The genes are TRBV12-3 or TRBV12-4 and TRBJ2-2; 10 positions agree with TRBD1. V trimming: 5 bases; J trimming: 0 bases; junction bases outside the gene matches: 6. The CDR3 runs 17 residues. The CDR3 DNA reads TGTGCCAGCAGTCCTCGGACAGGGGGAGCGAACACCGGGGAGCTGTTTTTT. It translates to CASSPRTGGANTGELFF.

The table lists this clonotype with a count of one. V usage is TRBV15 and J usage is TRBJ2-1; 7 bases line up with TRBD1. CDR3 size: 14 residues. Germline CDR1 reads LNHNV; CDR2 reads YYDKDF (reference sequence). Trimming removed 0 bases from V and 9 bases from J; junction bases left unmatched: 5. The CDR3 loop reads CATSREGAGGEQFF. CDR3 nucleotides: TGTGCCACCAGCAGAGAGGGGGCAGGGGGTGAGCAGTTCTTC.

This rearrangement joins TRBV4-1 to TRBJ2-1; 15 nucleotides line up with TRBD2. Trimming at V came to 8 bases and at J to 3 bases, leaving 14 bases not matched to a gene. Germline CDR1 reads MGHRA; CDR2 reads YSYEKL. This CDR3 comprises 19 residues. The CDR3 nucleotides read TGCGCCAGCCACAACCCGGGGACTAGCGGGAGGATGAACTACAATGAGCAGTTCTTC. This translates into CASHNPGTSGRMNYNEQFF.

This chain uses TRBV9 with TRBJ1-6; no definite D call. Germline-derived CDR1 and CDR2 are SGDLS and YYNGEE. Trimming took 1 base from V and 7 from J, leaving 12 bases between them. The CDR3 is made up of 15 amino acids. The CDR3 DNA reads TGTGCCAGCAGCGTAAGTAGTCAGAGGAATTCACCCCTCCACTTT. Amino acid sequence: CASSVSSQRNSPLHF. The entire variable domain, with the rest obtained from reference TRBV9 and TRBJ1-6, is as follows: DSGVTQTPKHLITATGQRVTLRCSPRSGDLSVYWYQQSLDQGLQFLIQYYNGEERAKGNILERFSAQQFPDLHSELNLSSLELGDSALYFCASSVSSQRNSPLHFGNGTRLTVT.

The V gene is TRBV5-1, the J gene TRBJ1-1; 8 bases are shared with TRBD1. With V trimmed by 6 bases and J by 0 bases, 13 bases remained unmatched. Germline V gene data show CDR1 as SGHRS and CDR2 as YFSETQ. This CDR3 has 17 amino acids. The CDR3 here is CASKPYTGTGLNTEAFF. CDR3 nucleotide sequence: TGCGCCAGCAAACCCTACACCGGGACAGGACTGAACACTGAAGCTTTCTTT.

The V and J genes are TRBV5-1 and TRBJ2-1; D is perhaps TRBD1 or TRBD2 (5 bases each). V lost 4 bases and J 7 bases, leaving 9 bases between the germline ends. Germline CDR1 is SGHRS and CDR2 is YFSETQ. CDR3 length: 12 residues. The CDR3 loop reads CASSEGMNEQFF. The CDR3 region has the DNA TGCGCCAGCAGCGAGGGGATGAATGAGCAGTTCTTC.

V and J are TRBV5-4 and TRBJ2-2; a weak D match, TRBD2 (6 bases). The CDR3 is 15 residues long. The germline CDR1 and CDR2 sequences are SGHNT and YYREEE (reference sequence). V lost 3 bases and J lost 6, with 15 bases in between. The CDR3 loop reads CASSSDRREPGELFF. In nucleotides, the CDR3 is TGTGCCAGCAGCTCAGATAGGAGGGAACCCGGGGAGCTGTTTTTT.

This clonotype turned up a few times. This sequence joins TRBV6-6 and TRBJ2-5; tentatively, D is TRBD1 (6 bases). V lost 5 bases to trimming and J lost 4 bases, with 11 bases between them. This CDR3 has 13 residues. Germline-derived CDR1 and CDR2 are MNHNY and SVGAGI (reference sequence). Here the CDR3 reads CASSTGQPETQYF. CDR3 nucleotides: TGTGCCAGCAGTACGGGACAACCAGAGACCCAGTACTTC.

This chain uses TRBV4-3 with TRBJ2-7; 7 bases fit TRBD1. Germline CDR1 and CDR2: LGHNA and YSLEER. The length of the CDR3 is 14 residues. V dropped 0 bases and J dropped 4; count of bases not matched to a gene: 3. CDR3 sequence: CASSQDDRVYEQYF. The CDR3 coding sequence is TGCGCCAGCAGCCAAGATGACAGGGTTTACGAGCAGTACTTC.

This clonotype was detected a few times. The chain combines TRBV5-5 with TRBJ2-7; 12 positions match TRBD1. CDR1 is SGHKS and CDR2 is YYEKEE in the germline V gene (reference sequence). The trim removed 3 bases at V and 6 bases at J, leaving 4 bases unmatched. The CDR3 totals 14 residues. The CDR3 loop is CASSYRDRGLEQYF. CDR3 nucleotides: TGTGCCAGCAGCTACCGGGACAGGGGGCTCGAGCAGTACTTC.

CDR3 bases: TGTGCCAGCAGCTTATTCGTGGACGGACTCGCGAACACCGGGGAGCTGTTTTTT. Amino acids: CASSLFVDGLANTGELFF. The chain uses TRBV7-6 and TRBJ2-2, with D perhaps TRBD2 (5 bases). V lost 2 bases and J lost 0, with 16 bases in between. The CDR3 extends over 18 amino acids. Per germline, CDR1 SGHVS and CDR2 FNYEAQ.

This clonotype was counted between two and nine times. The chain carries TRBV5-1 and TRBJ1-6, with 7 bases matching TRBD1. CDR3 length: 13 residues. V shed 5 bases, J shed 5 bases, and the junction held 1 base outside the gene matches. Germline CDR1 reads SGHRS; CDR2 reads YFSETQ. Written as DNA, the CDR3 is TGCGCCAGCAGTGGACAGGATAATTCACCCCTCCACTTT. It is translated as CASSGQDNSPLHF.